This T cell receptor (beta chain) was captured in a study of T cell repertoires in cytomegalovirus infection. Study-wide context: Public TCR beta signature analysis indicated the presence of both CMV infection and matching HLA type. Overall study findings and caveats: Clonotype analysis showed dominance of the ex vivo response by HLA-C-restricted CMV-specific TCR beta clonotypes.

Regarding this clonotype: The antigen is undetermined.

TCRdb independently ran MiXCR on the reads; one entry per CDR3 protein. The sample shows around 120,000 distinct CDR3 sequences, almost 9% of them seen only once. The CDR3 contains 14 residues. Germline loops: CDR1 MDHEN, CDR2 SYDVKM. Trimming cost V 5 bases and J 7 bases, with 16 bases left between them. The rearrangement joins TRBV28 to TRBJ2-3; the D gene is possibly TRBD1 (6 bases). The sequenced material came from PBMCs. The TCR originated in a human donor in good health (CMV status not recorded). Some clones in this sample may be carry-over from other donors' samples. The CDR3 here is CASSKGGRENTQYF. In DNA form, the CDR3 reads TGTGCCAGCAGTAAAGGGGGACGGGAAAATACGCAGTATTTT.